Sequencing of this T cell receptor beta chain was carried out in a study of a mutant IDH1 vaccine in newly diagnosed glioma. Whole-study context: Standard pretreatment was either radiotherapy, temozolomide, or, for most, radiochemotherapy with temozolomide.

Time point: week 5, during vaccination. The vaccine gave 300 ug of a 20-mer mutant IDH1 peptide subcutaneously per dose. The donors' diagnosis was new WHO grade 3 or 4 astrocytoma that was IDH1-mutant and ATRX-lost. Trimming left V 3 bases short and J 1 base short, with 15 bases between. Germline assignment: CDR1 MNHEY and CDR2 SMNVEV (reference sequence). The CDR3 is made up of 16 amino acids. Repertoires were generated with immunoSEQ multiplex PCR, while TCRdb's copy carries only in-frame clones and drops some. The table lists roughly 40,000 clones, approximately 90% of them singletons. Regarding this clone: Its antigen is as yet unknown.

The chain is built from TRBV27 and TRBJ2-5, with D tentatively TRBD1 or TRBD2 (7 bases each). This clonotype was sampled from a man aged 50 or older with glioma. The sequenced sample was PBMCs, obtained from a glioma patient whose treatment included an IDH1 peptide vaccine. The CDR3 here is CASSFLGRGPQETQYF. The DNA of the CDR3 is TGTGCCAGCAGTTTTCTGGGGAGGGGGCCCCAAGAGACCCAGTACTTC.